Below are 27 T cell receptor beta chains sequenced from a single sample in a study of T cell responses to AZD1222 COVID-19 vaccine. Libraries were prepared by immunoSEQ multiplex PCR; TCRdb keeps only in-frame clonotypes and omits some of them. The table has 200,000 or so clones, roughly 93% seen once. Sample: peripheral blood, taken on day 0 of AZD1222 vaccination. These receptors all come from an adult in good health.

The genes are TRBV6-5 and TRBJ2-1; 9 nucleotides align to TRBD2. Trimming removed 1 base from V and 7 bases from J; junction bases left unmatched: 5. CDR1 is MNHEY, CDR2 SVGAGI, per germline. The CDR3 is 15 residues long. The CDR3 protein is CASSYLAGVLNEQFF. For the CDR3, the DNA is TGTGCCAGCAGTTACTTAGCGGGAGTGCTTAATGAGCAGTTCTTC.

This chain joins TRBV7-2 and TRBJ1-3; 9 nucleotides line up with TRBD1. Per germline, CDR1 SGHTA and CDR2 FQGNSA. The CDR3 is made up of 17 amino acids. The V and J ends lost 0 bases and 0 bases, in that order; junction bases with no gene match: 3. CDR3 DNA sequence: TGTGCCAGCAGCTTAGCGGGACAGGGCCTCTCTGGAAACACCATATATTTT. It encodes CASSLAGQGLSGNTIYF.

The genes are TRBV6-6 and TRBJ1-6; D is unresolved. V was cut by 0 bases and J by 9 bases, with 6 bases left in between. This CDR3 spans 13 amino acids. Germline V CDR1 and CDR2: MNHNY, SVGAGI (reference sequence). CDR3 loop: CASSYSPGSPLHF. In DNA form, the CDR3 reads TGTGCCAGCAGTTACTCGCCGGGTTCACCCCTCCACTTT.

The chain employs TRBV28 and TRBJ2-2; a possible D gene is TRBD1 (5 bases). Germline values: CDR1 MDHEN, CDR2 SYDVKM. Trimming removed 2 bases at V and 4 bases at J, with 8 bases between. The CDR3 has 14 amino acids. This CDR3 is CASSLQGFTGELFF. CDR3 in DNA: TGTGCCAGCAGTTTACAGGGATTCACCGGGGAGCTGTTTTTT.

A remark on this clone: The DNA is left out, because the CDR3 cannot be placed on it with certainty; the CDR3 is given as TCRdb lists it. This CDR3 is CASSTSDNEQFF. The chain has TRBV12-3 or TRBV12-4 and TRBJ2-1; the table's D gene call, TRBD2, was not cross checked with the DNA. With termini counted, the CDR3 has 12 amino acids.

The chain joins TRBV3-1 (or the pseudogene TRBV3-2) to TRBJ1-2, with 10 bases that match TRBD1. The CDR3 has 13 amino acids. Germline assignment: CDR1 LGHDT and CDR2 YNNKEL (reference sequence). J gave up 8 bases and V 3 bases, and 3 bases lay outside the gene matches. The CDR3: CASSQGTGVGYTF. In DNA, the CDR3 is TGTGCCAGCAGCCAGGGGACAGGGGTCGGCTACACCTTC.

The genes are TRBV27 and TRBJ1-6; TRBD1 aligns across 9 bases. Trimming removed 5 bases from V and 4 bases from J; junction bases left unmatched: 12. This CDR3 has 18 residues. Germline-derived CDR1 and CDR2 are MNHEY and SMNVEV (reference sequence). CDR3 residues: CASSRRTGALIYNSPLHF. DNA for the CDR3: TGTGCCAGCAGTCGTCGGACAGGGGCCCTAATTTATAATTCACCCCTCCACTTT.

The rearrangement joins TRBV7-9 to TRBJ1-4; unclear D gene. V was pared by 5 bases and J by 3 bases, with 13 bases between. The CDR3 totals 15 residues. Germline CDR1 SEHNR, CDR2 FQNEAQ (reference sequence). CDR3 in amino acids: CASSPREAANEKLFF. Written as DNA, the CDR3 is TGTGCCAGCAGCCCTCGGGAGGCGGCTAATGAAAAACTGTTTTTT.

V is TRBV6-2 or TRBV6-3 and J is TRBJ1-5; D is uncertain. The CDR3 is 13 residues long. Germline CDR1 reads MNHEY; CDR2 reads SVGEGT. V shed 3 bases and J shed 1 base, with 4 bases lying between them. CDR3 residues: CASSYRSNQPQHF. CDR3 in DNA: TGTGCCAGCAGTTATAGAAGCAATCAGCCCCAGCATTTT.

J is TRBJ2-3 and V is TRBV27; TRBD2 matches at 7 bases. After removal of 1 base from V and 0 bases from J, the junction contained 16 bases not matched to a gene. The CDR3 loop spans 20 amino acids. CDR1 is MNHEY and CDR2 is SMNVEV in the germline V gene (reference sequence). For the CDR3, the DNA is TGTGCCAGCAGTTTATTGAGTATTGCAGCGGGATCACCTAGCACAGATACGCAGTATTTT. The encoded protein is CASSLLSIAAGSPSTDTQYF.

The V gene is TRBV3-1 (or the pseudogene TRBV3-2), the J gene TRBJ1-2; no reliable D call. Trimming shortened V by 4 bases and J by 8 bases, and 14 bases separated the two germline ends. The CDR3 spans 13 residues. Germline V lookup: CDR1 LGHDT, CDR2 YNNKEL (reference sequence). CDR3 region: CASSPLHGEGYTF. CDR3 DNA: TGTGCCAGCAGCCCTCTCCACGGGGAGGGCTACACCTTC.

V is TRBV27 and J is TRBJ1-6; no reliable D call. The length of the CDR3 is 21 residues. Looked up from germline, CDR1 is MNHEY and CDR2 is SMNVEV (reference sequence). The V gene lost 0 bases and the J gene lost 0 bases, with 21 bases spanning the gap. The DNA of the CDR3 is TGTGCCAGCAGTTTATCCCGGGGAGGGTTTGACCCCAGCTCCTATAATTCACCCCTCCACTTT. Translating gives CASSLSRGGFDPSSYNSPLHF.

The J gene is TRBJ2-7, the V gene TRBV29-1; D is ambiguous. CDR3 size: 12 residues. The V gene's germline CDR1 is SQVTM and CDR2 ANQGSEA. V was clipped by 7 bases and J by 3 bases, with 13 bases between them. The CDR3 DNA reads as TGCAGCGCCGTGAGTTACGACTACGAGCAGTACTTC. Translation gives CSAVSYDYEQYF.

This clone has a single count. The CDR3 coding sequence is TGTGCCAGCAGTGAAACACTCACTGAAGCTTTCTTT. This translates into CASSETLTEAFF. The J gene is TRBJ1-1, the V gene TRBV2; D not certain. Trimming removed 2 bases at V and 4 bases at J, with 5 bases between. This CDR3 is 12 amino acids long. The germline gives CDR1 SNHLY, CDR2 FYNNEI.

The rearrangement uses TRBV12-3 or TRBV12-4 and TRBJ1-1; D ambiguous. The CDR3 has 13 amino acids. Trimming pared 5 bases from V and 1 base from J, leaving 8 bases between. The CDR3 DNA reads TGTGCCAGCAGTGCCCGTCGGAACACTGAAGCTTTCTTT. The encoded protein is CASSARRNTEAFF.

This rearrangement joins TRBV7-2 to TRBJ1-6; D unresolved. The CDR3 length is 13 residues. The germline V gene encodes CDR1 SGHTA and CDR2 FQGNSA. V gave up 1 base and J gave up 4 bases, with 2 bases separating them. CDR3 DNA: TGTGCCAGCAGCTTAGATTATAATTCACCCCTCCACTTT. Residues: CASSLDYNSPLHF. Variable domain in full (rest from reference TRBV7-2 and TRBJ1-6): GAGVSQSPSNKVTEKGKDVELRCDPISGHTALYWYRQSLGQGLEFLIYFQGNSAPDKSGLPSDRFSAERTGGSVSTLTIQRTQQEDSAVYLCASSLDYNSPLHFGNGTRLTVT.

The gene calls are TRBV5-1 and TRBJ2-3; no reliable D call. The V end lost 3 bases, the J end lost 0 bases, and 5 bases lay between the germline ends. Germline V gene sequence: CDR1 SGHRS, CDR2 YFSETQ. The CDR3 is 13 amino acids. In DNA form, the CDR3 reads TGCGCCAGCAGCTCCTATAGCACAGATACGCAGTATTTT. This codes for CASSSYSTDTQYF.

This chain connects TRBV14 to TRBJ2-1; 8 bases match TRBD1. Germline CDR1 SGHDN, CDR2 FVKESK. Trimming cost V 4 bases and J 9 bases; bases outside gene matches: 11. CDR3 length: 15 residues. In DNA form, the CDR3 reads TGTGCCAGCAGCCTCAGGGGGCGCGGGGTGTCTGAGCAGTTCTTC. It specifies CASSLRGRGVSEQFF.

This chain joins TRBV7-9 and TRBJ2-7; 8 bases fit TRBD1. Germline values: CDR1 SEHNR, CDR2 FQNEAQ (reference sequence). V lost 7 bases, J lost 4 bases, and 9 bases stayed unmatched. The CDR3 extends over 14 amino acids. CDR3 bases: TGTGCCAGCATCGATACAGGGGGAAAGTACGAGCAGTACTTC. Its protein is CASIDTGGKYEQYF.

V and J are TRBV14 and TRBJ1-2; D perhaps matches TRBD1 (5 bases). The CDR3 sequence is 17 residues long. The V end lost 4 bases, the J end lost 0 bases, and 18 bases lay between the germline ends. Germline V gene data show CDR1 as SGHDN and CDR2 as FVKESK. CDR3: CASSPNPGEGSNYGYTF. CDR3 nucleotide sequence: TGTGCCAGCAGCCCAAACCCCGGTGAGGGGTCTAACTATGGCTACACCTTC.

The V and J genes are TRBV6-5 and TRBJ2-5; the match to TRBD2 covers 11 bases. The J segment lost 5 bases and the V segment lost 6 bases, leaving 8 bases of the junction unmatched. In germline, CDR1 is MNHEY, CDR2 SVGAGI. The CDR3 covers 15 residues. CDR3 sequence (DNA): TGTGCCAGCAGACACGGGACTAGCGGTAGTGAGACCCAGTACTTC. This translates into CASRHGTSGSETQYF.

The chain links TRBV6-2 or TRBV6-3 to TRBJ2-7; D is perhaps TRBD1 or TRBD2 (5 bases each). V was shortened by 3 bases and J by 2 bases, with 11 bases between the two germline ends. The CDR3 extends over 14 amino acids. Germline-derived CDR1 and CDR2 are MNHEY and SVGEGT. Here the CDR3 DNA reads TGTGCCAGCAGTTATGGGCAGGGAGCCTACGAGCAGTACTTC. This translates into CASSYGQGAYEQYF.

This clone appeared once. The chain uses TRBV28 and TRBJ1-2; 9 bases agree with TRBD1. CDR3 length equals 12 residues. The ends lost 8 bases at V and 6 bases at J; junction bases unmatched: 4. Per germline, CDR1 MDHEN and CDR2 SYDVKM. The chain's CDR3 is CASRTGDDGYTF. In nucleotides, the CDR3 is TGTGCCAGCCGGACAGGGGACGATGGCTACACCTTC.

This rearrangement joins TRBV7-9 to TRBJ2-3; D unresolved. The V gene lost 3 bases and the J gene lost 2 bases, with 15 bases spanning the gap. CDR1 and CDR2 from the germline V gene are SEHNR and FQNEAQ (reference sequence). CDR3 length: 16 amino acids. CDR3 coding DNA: TGTGCCAGCAGCTTTTCTGGCGGAGTAAACACAGATACGCAGTATTTT. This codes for CASSFSGGVNTDTQYF.

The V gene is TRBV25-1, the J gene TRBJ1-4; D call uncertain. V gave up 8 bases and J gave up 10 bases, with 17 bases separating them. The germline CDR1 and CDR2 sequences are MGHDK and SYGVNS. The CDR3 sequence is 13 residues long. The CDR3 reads CASSPLEGGKLFF. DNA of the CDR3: TGTGCCAGCTCCCCTTTGGAGGGCGGAAAACTGTTTTTT. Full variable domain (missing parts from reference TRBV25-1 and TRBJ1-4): EADIYQTPRYLVIGTGKKITLECSQTMGHDKMYWYQQDPGMELHLIHYSYGVNSTEKGDLSSESTVSRIRTEHFPLTLESARPSHTSQYLCASSPLEGGKLFFGSGTQLSVL.

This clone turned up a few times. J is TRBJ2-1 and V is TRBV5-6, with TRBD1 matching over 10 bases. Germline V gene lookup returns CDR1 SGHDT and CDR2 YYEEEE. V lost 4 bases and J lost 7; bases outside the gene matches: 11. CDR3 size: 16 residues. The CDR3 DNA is TGTGCCAGCAGCCGTCCCCGACAGGGGGCGGGTAATGAGCAGTTCTTC. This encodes CASSRPRQGAGNEQFF.

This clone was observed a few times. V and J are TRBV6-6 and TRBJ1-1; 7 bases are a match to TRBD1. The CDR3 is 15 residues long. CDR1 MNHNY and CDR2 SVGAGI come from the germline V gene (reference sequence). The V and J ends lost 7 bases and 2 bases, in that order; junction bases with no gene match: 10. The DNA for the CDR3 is TGTGCCAGCACGCAAACACAGGGGACAAACACTGAAGCTTTCTTT. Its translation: CASTQTQGTNTEAFF.